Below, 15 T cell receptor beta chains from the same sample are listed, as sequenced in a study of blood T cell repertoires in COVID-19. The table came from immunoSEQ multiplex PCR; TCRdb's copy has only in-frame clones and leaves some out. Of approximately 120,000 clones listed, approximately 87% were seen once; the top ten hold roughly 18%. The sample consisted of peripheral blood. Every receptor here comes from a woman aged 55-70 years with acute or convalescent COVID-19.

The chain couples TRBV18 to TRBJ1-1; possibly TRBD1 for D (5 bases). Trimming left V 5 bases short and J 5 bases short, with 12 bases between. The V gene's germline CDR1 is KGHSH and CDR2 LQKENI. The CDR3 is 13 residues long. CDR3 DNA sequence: TGTGCCAGCTCATCAGGTGGGGGGACTGAAGCTTTCTTT. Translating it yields CASSSGGGTEAFF.

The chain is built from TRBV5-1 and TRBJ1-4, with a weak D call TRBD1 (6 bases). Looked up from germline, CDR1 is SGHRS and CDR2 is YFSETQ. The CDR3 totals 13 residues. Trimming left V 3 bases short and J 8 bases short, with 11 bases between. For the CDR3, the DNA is TGCGCCAGCAGCTCATACACAGGGGAAAAACTGTTTTTT. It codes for CASSSYTGEKLFF.

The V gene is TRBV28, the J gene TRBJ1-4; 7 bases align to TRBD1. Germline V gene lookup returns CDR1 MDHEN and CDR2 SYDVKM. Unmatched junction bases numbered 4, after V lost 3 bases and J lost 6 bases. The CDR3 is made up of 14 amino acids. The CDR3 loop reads CASSFTDRDEKLFF. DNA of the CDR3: TGTGCCAGCAGTTTTACCGACAGGGATGAAAAACTGTTTTTT.

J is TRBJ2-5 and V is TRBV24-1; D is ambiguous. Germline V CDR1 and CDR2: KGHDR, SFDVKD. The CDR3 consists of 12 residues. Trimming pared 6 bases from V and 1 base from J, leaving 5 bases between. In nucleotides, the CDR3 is TGTGCCACCAGTTCAGGCCAAGAGACCCAGTACTTC. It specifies CATSSGQETQYF.

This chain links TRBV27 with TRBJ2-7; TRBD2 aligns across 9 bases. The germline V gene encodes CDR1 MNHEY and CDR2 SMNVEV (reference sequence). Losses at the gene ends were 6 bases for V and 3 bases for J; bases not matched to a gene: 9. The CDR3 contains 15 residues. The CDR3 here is CASSYSYSGSYEQYF. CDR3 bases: TGTGCCAGCAGCTATTCTTATAGCGGGAGCTACGAGCAGTACTTC.

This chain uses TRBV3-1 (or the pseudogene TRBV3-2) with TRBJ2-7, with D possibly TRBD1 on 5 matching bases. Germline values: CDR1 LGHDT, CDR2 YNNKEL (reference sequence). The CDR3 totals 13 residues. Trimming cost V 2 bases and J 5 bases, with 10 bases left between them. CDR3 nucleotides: TGTGCCAGCAGCCAAAACAGGTGGGACGAGCAGTACTTC. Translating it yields CASSQNRWDEQYF.

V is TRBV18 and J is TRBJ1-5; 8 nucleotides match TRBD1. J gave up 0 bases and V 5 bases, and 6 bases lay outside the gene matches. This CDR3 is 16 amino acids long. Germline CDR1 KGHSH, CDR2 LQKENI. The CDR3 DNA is TGTGCCAGCTCAAAAGGACAGGGCAATAGCAATCAGCCCCAGCATTTT. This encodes CASSKGQGNSNQPQHF.

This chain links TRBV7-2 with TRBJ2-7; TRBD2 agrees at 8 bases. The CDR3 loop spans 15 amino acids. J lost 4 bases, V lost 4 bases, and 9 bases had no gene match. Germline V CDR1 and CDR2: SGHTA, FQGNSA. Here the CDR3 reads CASSSSGTSLYEQYF. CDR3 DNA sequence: TGTGCCAGCAGCTCTTCCGGGACTAGTCTTTACGAGCAGTACTTC.

CDR3 bases: TGTGCCAGCAGCTACGGACAGGGTCGGACTGAAGCTTTCTTT. Amino acid sequence: CASSYGQGRTEAFF. V and J are TRBV11-2 and TRBJ1-1, with TRBD1 identical over 8 bases. With 4 bases clipped from V and 5 bases from J, the junction kept 6 bases outside the gene matches. CDR3 length equals 14 residues. From germline, CDR1 is SGHAT and CDR2 FQNNGV.

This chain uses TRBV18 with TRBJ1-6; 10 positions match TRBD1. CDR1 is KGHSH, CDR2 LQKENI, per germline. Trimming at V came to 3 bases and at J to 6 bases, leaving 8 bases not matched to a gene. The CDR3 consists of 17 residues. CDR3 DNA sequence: TGTGCCAGCTCACCCCTCCGGGACAGGGGTTCTAATTCACCCCTCCACTTT. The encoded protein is CASSPLRDRGSNSPLHF. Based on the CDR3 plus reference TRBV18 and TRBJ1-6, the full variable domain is NAGVMQNPRHLVRRRGQEARLRCSPMKGHSHVYWYRQLPEEGLKFMVYLQKENIIDESGMPKERFSAEFPKEGPSILRIQQVVRGDSAAYFCASSPLRDRGSNSPLHFGNGTRLTVT.

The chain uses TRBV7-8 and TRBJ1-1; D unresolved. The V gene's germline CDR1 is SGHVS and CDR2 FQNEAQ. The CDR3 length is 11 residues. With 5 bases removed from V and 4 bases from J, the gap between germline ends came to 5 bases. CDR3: CASSRRTEAFF. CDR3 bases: TGTGCCAGCAGCCGGCGCACTGAAGCTTTCTTT.

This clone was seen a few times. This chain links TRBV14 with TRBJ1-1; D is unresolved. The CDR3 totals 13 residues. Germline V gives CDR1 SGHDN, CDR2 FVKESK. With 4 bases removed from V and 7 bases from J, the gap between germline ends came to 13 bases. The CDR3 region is CASSRVGVFEAFF. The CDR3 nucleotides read TGTGCCAGCAGCCGGGTCGGGGTGTTTGAAGCTTTCTTT.

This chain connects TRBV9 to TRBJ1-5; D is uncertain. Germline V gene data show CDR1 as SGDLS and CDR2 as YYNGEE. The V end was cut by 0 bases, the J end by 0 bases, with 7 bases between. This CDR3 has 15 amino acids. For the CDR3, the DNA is TGTGCCAGCAGCGTAGGAGGAGATAGCAATCAGCCCCAGCATTTT. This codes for CASSVGGDSNQPQHF.

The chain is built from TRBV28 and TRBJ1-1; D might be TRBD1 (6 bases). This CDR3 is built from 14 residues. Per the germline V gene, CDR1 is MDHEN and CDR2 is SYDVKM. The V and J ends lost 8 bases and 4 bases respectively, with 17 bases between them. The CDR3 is CASGIQGVSTEAFF. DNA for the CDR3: TGTGCCAGCGGAATACAGGGAGTGTCCACTGAAGCTTTCTTT.

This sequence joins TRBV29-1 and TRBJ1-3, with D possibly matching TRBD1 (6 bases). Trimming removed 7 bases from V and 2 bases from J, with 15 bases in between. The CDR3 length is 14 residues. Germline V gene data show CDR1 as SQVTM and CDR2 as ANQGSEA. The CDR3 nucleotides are TGCAGCGCCGAACAGGGAAGGGCTGGAAACACCATATATTTT. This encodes CSAEQGRAGNTIYF.